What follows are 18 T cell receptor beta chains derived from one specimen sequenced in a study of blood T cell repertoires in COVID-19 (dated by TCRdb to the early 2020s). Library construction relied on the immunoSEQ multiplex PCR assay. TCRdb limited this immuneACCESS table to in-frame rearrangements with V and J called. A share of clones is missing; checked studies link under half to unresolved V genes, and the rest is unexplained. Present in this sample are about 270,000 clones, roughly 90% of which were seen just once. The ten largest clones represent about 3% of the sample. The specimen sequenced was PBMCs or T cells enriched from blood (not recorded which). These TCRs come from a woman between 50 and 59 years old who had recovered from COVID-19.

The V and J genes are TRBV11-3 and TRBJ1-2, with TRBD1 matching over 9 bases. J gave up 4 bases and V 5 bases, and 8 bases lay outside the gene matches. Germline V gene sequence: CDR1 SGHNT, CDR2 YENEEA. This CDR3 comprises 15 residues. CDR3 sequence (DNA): TGTGCCAGCAGCATCAACAGGGGGCGCGGCTATGGCTACACCTTC. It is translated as CASSINRGRGYGYTF.

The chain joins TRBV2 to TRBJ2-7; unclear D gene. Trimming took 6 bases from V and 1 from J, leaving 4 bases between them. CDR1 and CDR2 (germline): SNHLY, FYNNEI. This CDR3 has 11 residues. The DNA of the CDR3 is TGTGCCAGCAGACAGTCCTACGAGCAGTACTTC. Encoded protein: CASRQSYEQYF.

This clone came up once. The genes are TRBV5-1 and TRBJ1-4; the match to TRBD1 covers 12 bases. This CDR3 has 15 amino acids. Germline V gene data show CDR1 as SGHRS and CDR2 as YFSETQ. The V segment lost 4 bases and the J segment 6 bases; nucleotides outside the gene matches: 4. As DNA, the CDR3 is TGCGCCAGCAGCCGTGGGACAGGGGGCGATGAAAAACTGTTTTTT. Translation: CASSRGTGGDEKLFF.

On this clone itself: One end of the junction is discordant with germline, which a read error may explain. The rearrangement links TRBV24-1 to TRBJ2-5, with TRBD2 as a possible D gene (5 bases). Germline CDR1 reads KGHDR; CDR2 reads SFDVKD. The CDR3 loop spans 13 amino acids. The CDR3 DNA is TGTGCCACCAGTGACGACTACCAGGAGACCCAGTACTTC. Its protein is CATSDDYQETQYF.

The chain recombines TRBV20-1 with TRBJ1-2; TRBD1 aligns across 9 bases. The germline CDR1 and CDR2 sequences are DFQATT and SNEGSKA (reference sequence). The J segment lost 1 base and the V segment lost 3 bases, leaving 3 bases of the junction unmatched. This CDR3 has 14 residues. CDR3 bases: TGCAGTGCTAGTGGGGGACAGGGTAACTATGGCTACACCTTC. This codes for CSASGGQGNYGYTF.

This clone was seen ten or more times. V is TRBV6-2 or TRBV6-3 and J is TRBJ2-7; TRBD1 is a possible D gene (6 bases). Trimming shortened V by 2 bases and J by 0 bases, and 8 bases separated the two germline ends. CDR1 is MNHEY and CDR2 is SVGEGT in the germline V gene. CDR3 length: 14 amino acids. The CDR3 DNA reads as TGTGCCAGCAGTTACCGGGACAACTCCTACGAGCAGTACTTC. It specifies CASSYRDNSYEQYF.

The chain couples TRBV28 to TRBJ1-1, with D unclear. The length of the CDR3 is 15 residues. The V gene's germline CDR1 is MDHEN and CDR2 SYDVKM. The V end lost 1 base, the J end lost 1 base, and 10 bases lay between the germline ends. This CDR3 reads CASSLLRYPNTEAFF. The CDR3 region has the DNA TGTGCCAGCAGTTTATTGAGATACCCGAACACTGAAGCTTTCTTT.

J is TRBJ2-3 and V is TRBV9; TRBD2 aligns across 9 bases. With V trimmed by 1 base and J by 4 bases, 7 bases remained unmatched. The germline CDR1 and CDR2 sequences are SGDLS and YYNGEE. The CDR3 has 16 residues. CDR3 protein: CASSVRAGGLADTQYF. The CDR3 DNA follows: TGTGCCAGCAGCGTAAGGGCGGGAGGGCTCGCAGATACGCAGTATTTT.

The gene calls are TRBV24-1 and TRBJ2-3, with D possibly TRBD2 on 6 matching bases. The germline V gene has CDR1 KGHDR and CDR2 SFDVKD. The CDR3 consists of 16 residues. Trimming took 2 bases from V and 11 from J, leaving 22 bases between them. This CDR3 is CATSDSTEISPGGQYF. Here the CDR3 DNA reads TGTGCCACCAGTGATTCGACAGAAATCTCCCCCGGGGGGCAGTATTTT.

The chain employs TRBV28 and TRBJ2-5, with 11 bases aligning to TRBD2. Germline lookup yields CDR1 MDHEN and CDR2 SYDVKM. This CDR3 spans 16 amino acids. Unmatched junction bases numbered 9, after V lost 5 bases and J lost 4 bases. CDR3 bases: TGTGCCAGCAGTCTAGCGGGAGGAGCTTTGGGAGAGACCCAGTACTTC. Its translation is CASSLAGGALGETQYF.

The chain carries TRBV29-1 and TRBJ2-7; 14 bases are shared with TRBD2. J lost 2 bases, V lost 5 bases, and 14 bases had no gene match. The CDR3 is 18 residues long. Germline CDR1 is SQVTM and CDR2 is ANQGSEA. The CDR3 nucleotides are TGCAGCGTTCGGACAAGAGGGACTAGCGGGAGTTATACCTACGAGCAGTACTTC. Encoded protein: CSVRTRGTSGSYTYEQYF.

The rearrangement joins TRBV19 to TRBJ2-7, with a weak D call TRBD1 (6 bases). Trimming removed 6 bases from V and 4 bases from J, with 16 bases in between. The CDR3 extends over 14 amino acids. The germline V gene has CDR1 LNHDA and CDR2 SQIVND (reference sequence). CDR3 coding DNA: TGTGCCAGTAGCCACCGGTCCAGGGGTTACGAGCAGTACTTC. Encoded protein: CASSHRSRGYEQYF.

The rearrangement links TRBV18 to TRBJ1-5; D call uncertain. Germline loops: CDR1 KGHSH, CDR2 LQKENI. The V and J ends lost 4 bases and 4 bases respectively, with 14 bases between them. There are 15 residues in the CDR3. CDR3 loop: CASSLELVRNQPQHF. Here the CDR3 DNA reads TGTGCCAGCTCACTAGAACTCGTCCGGAATCAGCCCCAGCATTTT.

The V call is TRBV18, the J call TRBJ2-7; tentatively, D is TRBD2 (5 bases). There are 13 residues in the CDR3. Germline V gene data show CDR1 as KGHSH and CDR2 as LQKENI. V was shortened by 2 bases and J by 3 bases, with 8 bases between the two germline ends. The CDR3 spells CASSPERYYEQYF. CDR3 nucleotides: TGTGCCAGCTCACCAGAGCGGTACTACGAGCAGTACTTC.

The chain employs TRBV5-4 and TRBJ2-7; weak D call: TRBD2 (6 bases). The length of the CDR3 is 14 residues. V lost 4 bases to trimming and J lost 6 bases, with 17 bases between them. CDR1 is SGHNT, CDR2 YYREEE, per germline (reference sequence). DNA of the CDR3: TGTGCCAGCAGCCCCTCGGGGGAGTACGGCGAGCAGTACTTC. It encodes CASSPSGEYGEQYF. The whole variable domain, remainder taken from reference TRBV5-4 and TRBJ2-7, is ETGVTQSPTHLIKTRGQQVTLRCSSQSGHNTVSWYQQALGQGPQFIFQYYREEENGRGNFPPRFSGLQFPNYSSELNVNALELDDSALYLCASSPSGEYGEQYFGPGTRLTVT.

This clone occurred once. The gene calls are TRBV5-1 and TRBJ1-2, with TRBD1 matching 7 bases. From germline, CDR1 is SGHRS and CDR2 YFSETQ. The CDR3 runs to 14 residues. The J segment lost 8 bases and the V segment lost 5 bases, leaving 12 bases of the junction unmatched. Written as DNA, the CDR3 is TGCGCCAGCAGAAGACAGGGCTTAGGGGGCGGCTACACCTTC. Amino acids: CASRRQGLGGGYTF.

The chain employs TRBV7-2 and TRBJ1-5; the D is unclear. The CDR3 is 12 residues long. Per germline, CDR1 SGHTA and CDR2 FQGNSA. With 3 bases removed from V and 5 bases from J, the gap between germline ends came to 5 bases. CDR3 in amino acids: CASSLADQPQHF. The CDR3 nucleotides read TGTGCCAGCAGCTTGGCAGATCAGCCCCAGCATTTT.

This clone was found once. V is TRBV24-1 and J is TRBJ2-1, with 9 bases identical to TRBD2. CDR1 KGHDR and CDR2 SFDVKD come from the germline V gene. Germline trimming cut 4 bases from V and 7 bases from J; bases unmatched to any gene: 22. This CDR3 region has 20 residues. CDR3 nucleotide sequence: TGTGCCACCAGTGAACCCCCCGGGACCCCTCGGGCTAGCGGGAAGAATGAGCAGTTCTTC. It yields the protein CATSEPPGTPRASGKNEQFF.